This T cell receptor (beta chain) was retrieved from a study of T cells in Graves' hyperthyroidism and ophthalmopathy. CDR3 length equals 14 residues. The junction had 9 bases not matched to a gene; V was cut back by 7 bases and J by 5 bases. Germline V CDR1 and CDR2: MNHEY, SVGEGT. In its sample, this clonotype was seen many times. RNA transcripts were the template for amplifying TCR beta CDR3 regions. Initially, a first-round RT-PCR of the TCR CDR3 employed the HTBI primer set. Via MiXCR, TCRdb re-called the multiplex PCR reads, giving one row per CDR3 protein. Of under 500,000 distinct CDR3 sequences listed, over 12% are singletons.

The sample comprised blood. This sequence joins TRBV6-2 or TRBV6-3 and TRBJ2-5; 8 bases match TRBD2. This clonotype was sampled from a man aged 50 to 59 with Graves' ophthalmopathy. CDR3 DNA: TGTGCCAGCACCCCCGCCGGGGGGGGGGAGACCCAGTACTTC. This encodes CASTPAGGGETQYF.